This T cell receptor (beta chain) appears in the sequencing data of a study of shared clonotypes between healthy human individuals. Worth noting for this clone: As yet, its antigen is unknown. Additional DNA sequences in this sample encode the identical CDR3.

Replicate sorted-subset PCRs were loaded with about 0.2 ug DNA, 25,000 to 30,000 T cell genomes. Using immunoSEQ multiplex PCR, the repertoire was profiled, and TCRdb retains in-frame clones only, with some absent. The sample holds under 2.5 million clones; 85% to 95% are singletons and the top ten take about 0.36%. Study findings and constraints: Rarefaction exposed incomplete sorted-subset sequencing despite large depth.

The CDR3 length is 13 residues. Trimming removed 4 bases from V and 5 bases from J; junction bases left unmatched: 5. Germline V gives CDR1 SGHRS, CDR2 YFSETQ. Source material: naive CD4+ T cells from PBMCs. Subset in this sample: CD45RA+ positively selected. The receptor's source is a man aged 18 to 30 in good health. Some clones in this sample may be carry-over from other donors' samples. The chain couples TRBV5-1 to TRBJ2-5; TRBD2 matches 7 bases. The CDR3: CASSLGEGETQYF. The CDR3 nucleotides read TGCGCCAGCAGCCTAGGGGAGGGTGAGACCCAGTACTTC. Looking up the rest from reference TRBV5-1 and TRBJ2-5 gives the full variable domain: KAGVTQTPRYLIKTRGQQVTLSCSPISGHRSVSWYQQTPGQGLQFLFEYFSETQRNKGNFPGRFSGRQFSNSRSEMNVSTLELGDSALYLCASSLGEGETQYFGPGTRLLVL.